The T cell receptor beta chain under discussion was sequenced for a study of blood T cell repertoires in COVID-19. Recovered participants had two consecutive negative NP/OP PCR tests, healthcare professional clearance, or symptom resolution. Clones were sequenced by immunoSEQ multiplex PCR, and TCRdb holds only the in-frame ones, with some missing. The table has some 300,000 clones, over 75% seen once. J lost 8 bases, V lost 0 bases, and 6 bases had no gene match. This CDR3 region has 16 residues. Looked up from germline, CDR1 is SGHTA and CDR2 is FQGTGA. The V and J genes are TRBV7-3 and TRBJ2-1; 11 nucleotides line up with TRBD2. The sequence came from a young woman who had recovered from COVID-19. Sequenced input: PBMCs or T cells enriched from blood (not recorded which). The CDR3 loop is CASSLTSGRAWDEQFF. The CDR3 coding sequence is TGTGCCAGCAGCTTAACTAGCGGGAGGGCTTGGGATGAGCAGTTCTTC.